These 19 T cell receptor beta chains share one sample of origin, sequenced in a study of blood T cell repertoires in COVID-19 (dated by TCRdb to 2019 to 2021). Libraries were prepared through the immunoSEQ multiplex PCR assay. TCRdb took over this immuneACCESS table, retaining in-frame rearrangements with V and J assigned. Such tables are incomplete; in checked studies, under half of the missing clones stem from an unresolved V gene, and the remainder is unexplained. Counted in this sample were 170,000 or so clones; around nine tenths of them appeared once. The leading ten clones occupy less than 3% of the sample. Material: peripheral blood. The receptors shown here come from a man aged 40-50 years with active or convalescent COVID-19.

In its sample, this clone was seen once. The chain couples TRBV5-1 to TRBJ1-4; 7 bases are a match to TRBD1. Trimming cost V 6 bases and J 5 bases; bases outside gene matches: 7. The CDR3 is 14 amino acids. Germline lookup yields CDR1 SGHRS and CDR2 YFSETQ. In DNA, the CDR3 is TGCGCCAGCACCCAGGACAGGTCCAATGAAAAACTGTTTTTT. Its translation: CASTQDRSNEKLFF.

This clone occurred once. The gene calls are TRBV7-9 and TRBJ1-2; D call uncertain. This CDR3 comprises 16 residues. Trimming took 5 bases from V and 4 from J, leaving 20 bases between them. Germline CDR1 reads SEHNR; CDR2 reads FQNEAQ (reference sequence). The CDR3 DNA reads TGTGCCAGCAGCCGGCGGGAAGGGTCGGCGAGCTATGGCTACACCTTC. Encoded protein: CASSRREGSASYGYTF.

A single count supports this clone. The chain uses TRBV19 and TRBJ2-1, with 8 bases fitting TRBD2. Per the germline V gene, CDR1 is LNHDA and CDR2 is SQIVND (reference sequence). CDR3 length equals 15 residues. The V gene end was trimmed by 4 bases and the J gene end by 2 bases; junction bases not matched to a gene: 4. The CDR3 DNA reads TGTGCCAGTAGTACACGGGGGGGTCCCTACAATGAGCAGTTCTTC. It yields the protein CASSTRGGPYNEQFF.

This clone was recorded a few times. The rearrangement uses TRBV4-3 and TRBJ2-3; D is unclear. The V end was cut by 0 bases, the J end by 4 bases, with 8 bases between. Germline loops: CDR1 LGHNA, CDR2 YSLEER. The CDR3 totals 14 residues. The CDR3 is CASSQDLSPDTQYF. The CDR3, as DNA: TGCGCCAGCAGCCAAGATTTATCCCCAGATACGCAGTATTTT.

The chain employs TRBV30 and TRBJ1-5; TRBD1 matches 7 bases. With V trimmed by 3 bases and J by 3 bases, 5 bases remained unmatched. The CDR3 has 14 amino acids. Germline V CDR1 and CDR2: GTSNPN, SVGIG (reference sequence). The CDR3 DNA reads as TGTGCCTGGAGCTCGGGACAGAACAATCAGCCCCAGCATTTT. Its protein product is CAWSSGQNNQPQHF.

This chain connects TRBV2 to TRBJ1-3, with D possibly TRBD1 on 6 matching bases. The CDR3 consists of 16 residues. CDR1 and CDR2 from the germline V gene are SNHLY and FYNNEI. V lost 7 bases to trimming and J lost 0 bases, with 16 bases between them. CDR3 protein: CASTQEGQSSGNTIYF. Here the CDR3 DNA reads TGTGCCAGCACCCAGGAAGGACAGAGCTCTGGAAACACCATATATTTT. The entire variable domain, with the rest obtained from reference TRBV2 and TRBJ1-3, is as follows: EPEVTQTPSHQVTQMGQEVILRCVPISNHLYFYWYRQILGQKVEFLVSFYNNEISEKSEIFDDQFSVERPDGSNFTLKIRSTKLEDSAMYFCASTQEGQSSGNTIYFGEGSWLTVV.

This chain links TRBV28 with TRBJ1-4, with D perhaps TRBD1 (6 bases). This CDR3 spans 12 amino acids. Germline CDR1 MDHEN, CDR2 SYDVKM. The V and J ends lost 4 bases and 8 bases respectively, with 8 bases between them. CDR3 region: CASSSGQEKLFF. The CDR3 DNA sequence: TGTGCCAGCAGTTCAGGACAGGAAAAACTGTTTTTT.

This clone was picked up one time. J is TRBJ1-1 and V is TRBV27, with a tentative D call TRBD1 (5 bases). The ends were cut back, 3 bases at V and 6 bases at J, with 14 bases in the middle. Germline CDR1 and CDR2: MNHEY and SMNVEV (reference sequence). The CDR3 has 14 amino acids. CDR3 in amino acids: CASSFGGVGAEAFF. CDR3 bases: TGTGCCAGCAGTTTTGGGGGGGTGGGAGCTGAAGCTTTCTTT.

This clone has just one count. The chain links TRBV6-1 to TRBJ2-7; 8 nucleotides line up with TRBD2. The V and J ends lost 1 base and 1 base, in that order; junction bases with no gene match: 6. CDR3 length: 16 amino acids. CDR1 is MNHNS, CDR2 SASEGT, per germline. CDR3 amino acids: CASSEVAGGGSYEQYF. The CDR3 region has the DNA TGTGCCAGCAGTGAAGTAGCCGGCGGGGGGTCCTACGAGCAGTACTTC.

CDR3 coding DNA: TGTGCCACCATATATGGGGGCGACTATGGCTACACCTTC. It encodes CATIYGGDYGYTF. The chain joins TRBV28 to TRBJ1-2, with D possibly TRBD1 on 6 matching bases. Germline V gene data show CDR1 as MDHEN and CDR2 as SYDVKM. V was clipped by 10 bases and J by 3 bases, with 15 bases between them. CDR3 length: 13 residues.

With respect to this clone: A junction boundary mismatches the germline segment, possibly from a read error. The chain has TRBV5-1 and TRBJ1-2; 7 bases are a match to TRBD1. The CDR3 length is 13 residues. Germline V gene sequence: CDR1 SGHRS, CDR2 YFSETQ. CDR3: CASSLGLEGAKAF. The DNA for the CDR3 is TGCGCCAGCAGCTTGGGTCTCGAGGGGGCGAAGGCCTTC.

The chain employs TRBV3-1 (or the pseudogene TRBV3-2) and TRBJ2-7; 9 positions agree with TRBD1. The germline V gene encodes CDR1 LGHDT and CDR2 YNNKEL (reference sequence). This CDR3 contains 15 residues. V trimming: 4 bases; J trimming: 4 bases; junction bases outside the gene matches: 8. Here the CDR3 reads CASSPPGTGTYEQYF. The CDR3 DNA sequence: TGTGCCAGCAGCCCCCCCGGGACAGGGACTTACGAGCAGTACTTC.

This chain joins TRBV27 and TRBJ1-1; no firm D call. Trimming removed 3 bases at V and 6 bases at J, with 14 bases between. This CDR3 is 14 amino acids long. CDR1 is MNHEY and CDR2 is SMNVEV in the germline V gene (reference sequence). Here the CDR3 DNA reads TGTGCCAGCAGTTTCCGCCCGAGCGGCGCTGAAGCTTTCTTT. As protein: CASSFRPSGAEAFF.

The chain uses TRBV29-1 and TRBJ1-1; D possibly corresponds to TRBD1 (5 bases). CDR3 length equals 16 residues. Germline CDR1 and CDR2: SQVTM and ANQGSEA. V lost 0 bases, J lost 0 bases, and 14 bases lay in between. This CDR3 reads CSVEEYRPGMNTEAFF. The CDR3 DNA sequence: TGCAGCGTTGAAGAGTACCGGCCAGGGATGAACACTGAAGCTTTCTTT. Full variable domain (missing parts from reference TRBV29-1 and TRBJ1-1): SAVISQKPSRDICQRGTSLTIQCQVDSQVTMMFWYRQQPGQSLTLIATANQGSEATYESGFVIDKFPISRPNLTFSTLTVSNMSPEDSSIYLCSVEEYRPGMNTEAFFGQGTRLTVV.

The J gene is TRBJ2-3, the V gene TRBV28; 8 bases are shared with TRBD2. Germline V gene lookup returns CDR1 MDHEN and CDR2 SYDVKM. Trimming removed 2 bases from V and 6 bases from J; junction bases left unmatched: 1. This CDR3 contains 13 residues. The CDR3 nucleotides read TGTGCCAGCAGTTTACCGGGAGGGGATACGCAGTATTTT. Protein sequence: CASSLPGGDTQYF.

This chain uses TRBV6-5 with TRBJ1-3; no reliable D call. V gave up 8 bases and J gave up 0 bases, with 11 bases separating them. The germline V gene has CDR1 MNHEY and CDR2 SVGAGI. This CDR3 is 14 amino acids long. The CDR3: CASSLLPSGNTIYF. CDR3 bases: TGTGCCAGCTCTTTACTTCCCTCTGGAAACACCATATATTTT.

This chain links TRBV5-4 with TRBJ1-1; 8 positions agree with TRBD1. Germline V lookup: CDR1 SGHNT, CDR2 YYREEE (reference sequence). Trimming at V came to 4 bases and at J to 0 bases, leaving 8 bases not matched to a gene. This CDR3 spans 16 amino acids. CDR3 sequence reads: CASSQGAPGLNTEAFF. CDR3 in DNA: TGTGCCAGCAGCCAGGGGGCGCCGGGGTTGAACACTGAAGCTTTCTTT.

The CDR3 coding sequence is TGTGCCAGCAGCCCTCCAGGGGATGAAAAACTGTTTTTT. It specifies CASSPPGDEKLFF. The chain employs TRBV5-5 and TRBJ1-4; D possibly corresponds to TRBD1 (6 bases). Between the trimmed V and J ends, which lost 4 bases and 6 bases, there was a span of 10 bases. Germline V lookup: CDR1 SGHKS, CDR2 YYEKEE (reference sequence). CDR3 size: 13 residues.

This clone appeared a few times. The rearrangement links TRBV4-1 to TRBJ2-5; weak D call: TRBD2 (5 bases). The germline V gene encodes CDR1 MGHRA and CDR2 YSYEKL. The CDR3 is made up of 15 amino acids. V gave up 4 bases and J gave up 1 base, with 13 bases separating them. CDR3 in amino acids: CASSRNLAAQETQYF. CDR3 DNA: TGCGCCAGCAGCCGCAATCTAGCCGCCCAAGAGACCCAGTACTTC.